A selection of T cell receptor beta chains follows, all from one sample in a study of shared clonotypes between healthy human individuals. Sequencing was performed with immunoSEQ multiplex PCR; in TCRdb, only in-frame clones are kept and a portion is missing. The sample records roughly 2.4 million clones, more than 90% being singletons. Sample: naive CD4+ T cells sorted from blood. These receptors were taken from a man aged 18 to 35 in good health. Each CDR3 is given with its conserved first and last residue. The order of the fields is D gene, V gene, clone size, J gene, CDR3 protein, CDR3 DNA. A D gene is named only where the DNA matches it firmly. Clone size, where shown, is once, few, many, or a class for clones that have expanded.

NA	TRBV30	once	TRBJ1-5	CAWNSNSNQPQHF	TGTGCCTGGAATTCTAACAGCAATCAGCCCCAGCATTTT
TRBD1	TRBV10-3	once	TRBJ1-2	CAISGDGQVYGYTF	TGTGCCATCAGTGGGGACGGACAGGTCTATGGCTACACCTTC
NA	TRBV6-1	NA	TRBJ2-1	CASSETERLYNEQFF	TGTGCCAGCAGTGAGACCGAGCGCCTCTACAATGAGCAGTTCTTC
NA	TRBV7-9	NA	TRBJ1-2	CASSLERTGRGDGYTF	TGTGCCAGCAGCTTAGAGAGAACAGGGAGGGGGGATGGCTACACCTTC
NA	TRBV6-5	NA	TRBJ2-2	CASSYFTSPGELFF	TGTGCCAGCAGTTATTTCACTAGCCCCGGGGAGCTGTTTTTT
NA	TRBV4-1	NA	TRBJ2-7	CASSRLKTAGYEQYF	TGCGCCAGCAGCCGACTAAAAACGGCGGGTTACGAGCAGTACTTC
NA	TRBV7-6	NA	TRBJ2-7	CASSFGAVLYF	TGTGCCAGCAGCTTCGGTGCTGTACTGTACTTC
NA	TRBV21-1	NA	TRBJ2-6	CARKRRDGVTSGANVLTF	TGTGCCAGGAAAAGGCGGGACGGTGTCACCTCTGGGGCCAACGTCCTGACTTTC
TRBD1	TRBV7-9	NA	TRBJ1-6	CASSATGPYNSPLHF	TGTGCCAGCAGCGCGACAGGGCCCTATAATTCACCCCTCCACTTT
TRBD1	TRBV7-3	NA	TRBJ2-7	CASSPRQGHLQYF	TGTGCCAGCAGCCCTAGACAGGGCCACCTTCAGTACTTC
TRBD1	TRBV27	NA	TRBJ2-7	CASSLQSRGGPFIEQYF	TGTGCCAGCAGTCTCCAATCGAGAGGGGGCCCCTTCATCGAGCAGTACTTC
TRBD1	TRBV6-1	NA	TRBJ1-2	CASSVRQGAFGYGYTF	TGTGCCAGCAGTGTAAGACAGGGGGCCTTTGGCTATGGCTACACCTTC
NA	TRBV4-3	NA	TRBJ2-5	CASSGRRGETQYF	TGCGCCAGCAGCGGGCGGCGGGGAGAGACCCAGTACTTC
NA	TRBV5-1	NA	TRBJ1-4	CASSFTRGTNEKLFF	TGCGCCAGCAGCTTCACCAGAGGCACTAATGAAAAACTGTTTTTT
NA	TRBV11-3	NA	TRBJ2-6	CASSLGSGVGANVLTF	TGTGCCAGCAGCTTAGGATCGGGTGTAGGGGCCAACGTCCTGACTTTC
TRBD2	TRBV25-1	NA	TRBJ2-1	CASSEIDGASGVLEQFF	TGTGCCAGCAGTGAAATCGACGGGGCTAGCGGGGTTTTGGAGCAGTTCTTC
TRBD1	TRBV7-3	once	TRBJ1-1	CASSLQGTGTTEAFF	TGTGCCAGCAGCTTACAAGGGACAGGGACCACTGAAGCTTTCTTT